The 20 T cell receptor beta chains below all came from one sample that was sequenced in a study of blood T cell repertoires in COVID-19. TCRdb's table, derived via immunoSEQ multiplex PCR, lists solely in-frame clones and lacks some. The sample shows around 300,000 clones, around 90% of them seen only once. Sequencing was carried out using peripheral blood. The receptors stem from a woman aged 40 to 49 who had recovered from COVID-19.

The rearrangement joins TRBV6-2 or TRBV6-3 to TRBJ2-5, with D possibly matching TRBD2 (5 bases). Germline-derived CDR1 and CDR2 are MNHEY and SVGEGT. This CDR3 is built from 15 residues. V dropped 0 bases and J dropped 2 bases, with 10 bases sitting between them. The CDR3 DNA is TGTGCCAGCAGTTACTCGGCTAGCATTCAAGAGACCCAGTACTTC. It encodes CASSYSASIQETQYF.

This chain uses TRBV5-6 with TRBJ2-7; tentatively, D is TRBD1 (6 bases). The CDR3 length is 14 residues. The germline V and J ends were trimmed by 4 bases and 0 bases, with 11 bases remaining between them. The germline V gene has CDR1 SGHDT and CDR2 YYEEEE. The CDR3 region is CASSTGSSSYEQYF. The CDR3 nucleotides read TGTGCCAGCAGCACAGGGTCCAGCTCCTACGAGCAGTACTTC.

CDR3 protein: CASSPQGPTDTQYF. The CDR3 coding sequence is TGTGCCAGCTCACCACAGGGGCCCACAGATACGCAGTATTTT. The rearrangement uses TRBV18 and TRBJ2-3, with D possibly matching TRBD1 (5 bases). The germline gives CDR1 KGHSH, CDR2 LQKENI. V was pared by 1 base and J by 2 bases, with 7 bases between. The CDR3 loop spans 14 amino acids.

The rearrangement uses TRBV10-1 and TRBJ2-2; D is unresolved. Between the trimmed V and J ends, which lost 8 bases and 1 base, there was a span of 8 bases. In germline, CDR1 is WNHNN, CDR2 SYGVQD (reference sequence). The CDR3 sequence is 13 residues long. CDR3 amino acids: CASGPVNTGELFF. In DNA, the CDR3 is TGCGCCAGCGGTCCAGTGAACACCGGGGAGCTGTTTTTT.

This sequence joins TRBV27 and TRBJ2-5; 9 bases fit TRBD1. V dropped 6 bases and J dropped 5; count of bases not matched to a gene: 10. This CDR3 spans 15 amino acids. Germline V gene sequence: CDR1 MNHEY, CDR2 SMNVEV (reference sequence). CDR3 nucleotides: TGTGCCAGCAGCCCATCGACAGGGGGAGGGGAGACCCAGTACTTC. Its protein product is CASSPSTGGGETQYF.

CDR3 in amino acids: CSATDRADEQFF. The CDR3 bases are TGCAGCGCCACCGACAGGGCGGATGAGCAGTTCTTC. This sequence joins TRBV29-1 and TRBJ2-1, with 7 bases lining up with TRBD1. Germline assignment: CDR1 SQVTM and CDR2 ANQGSEA. V lost 7 bases to trimming and J lost 8 bases; unmatched junction nucleotides: 8. CDR3 length: 12 amino acids.

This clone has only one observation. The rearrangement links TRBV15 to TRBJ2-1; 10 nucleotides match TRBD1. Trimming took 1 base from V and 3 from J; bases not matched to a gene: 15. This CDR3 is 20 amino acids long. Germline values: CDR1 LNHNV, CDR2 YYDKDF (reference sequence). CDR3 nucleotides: TGTGCCACCAGCAGAGGTTCCGCGAGGGTCCGGGACAGGGGCTACAATGAGCAGTTCTTC. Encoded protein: CATSRGSARVRDRGYNEQFF. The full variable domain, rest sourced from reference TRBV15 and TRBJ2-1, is DAMVIQNPRYQVTQFGKPVTLSCSQTLNHNVMYWYQQKSSQAPKLLFHYYDKDFNNEADTPDNFQSRRPNTSFCFLDIRSPGLGDTAMYLCATSRGSARVRDRGYNEQFFGPGTRLTVL.

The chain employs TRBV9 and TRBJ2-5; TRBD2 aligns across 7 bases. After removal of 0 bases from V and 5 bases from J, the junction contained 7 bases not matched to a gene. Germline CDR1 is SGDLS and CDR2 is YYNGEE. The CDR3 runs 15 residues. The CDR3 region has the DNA TGTGCCAGCAGCGTAGCCGGGGGGATTGTCGAGACCCAGTACTTC. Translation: CASSVAGGIVETQYF.

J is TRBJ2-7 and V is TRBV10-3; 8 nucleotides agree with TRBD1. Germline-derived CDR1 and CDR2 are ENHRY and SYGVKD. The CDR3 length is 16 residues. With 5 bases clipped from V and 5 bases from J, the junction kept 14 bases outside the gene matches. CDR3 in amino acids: CAISSQMAGGVHEQYF. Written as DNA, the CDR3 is TGTGCCATCAGTTCCCAGATGGCAGGGGGCGTCCACGAGCAGTACTTC.

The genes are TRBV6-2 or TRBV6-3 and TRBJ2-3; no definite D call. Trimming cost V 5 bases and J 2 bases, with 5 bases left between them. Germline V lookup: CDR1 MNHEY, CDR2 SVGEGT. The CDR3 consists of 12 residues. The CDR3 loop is CASSQVTDTQYF. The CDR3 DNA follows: TGTGCCAGCAGTCAGGTCACAGATACGCAGTATTTT.

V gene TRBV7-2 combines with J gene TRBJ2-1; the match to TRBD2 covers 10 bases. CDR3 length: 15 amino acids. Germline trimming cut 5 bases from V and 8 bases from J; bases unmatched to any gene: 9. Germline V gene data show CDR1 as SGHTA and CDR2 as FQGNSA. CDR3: CASSISGRKIDEQFF. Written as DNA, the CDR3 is TGTGCCAGCAGCATTAGCGGGAGGAAGATTGATGAGCAGTTCTTC.

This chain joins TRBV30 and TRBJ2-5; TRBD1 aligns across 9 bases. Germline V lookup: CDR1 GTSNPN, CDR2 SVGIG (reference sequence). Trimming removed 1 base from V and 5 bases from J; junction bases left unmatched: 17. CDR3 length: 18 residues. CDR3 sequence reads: CAWSAIQRTGVFQETQYF. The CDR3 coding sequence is TGTGCCTGGAGTGCAATACAGAGGACAGGGGTATTTCAGGAGACCCAGTACTTC.

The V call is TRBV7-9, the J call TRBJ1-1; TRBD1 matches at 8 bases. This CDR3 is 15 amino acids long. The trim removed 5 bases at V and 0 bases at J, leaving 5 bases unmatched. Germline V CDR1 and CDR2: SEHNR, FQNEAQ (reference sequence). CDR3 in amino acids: CASSHGTGLNTEAFF. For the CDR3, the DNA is TGTGCCAGCAGCCATGGGACAGGCCTGAACACTGAAGCTTTCTTT. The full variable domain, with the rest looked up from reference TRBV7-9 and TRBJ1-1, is DTGVSQNPRHKITKRGQNVTFRCDPISEHNRLYWYRQTLGQGPEFLTYFQNEAQLEKSRLLSDRFSAERPKGSFSTLEIQRTEQGDSAMYLCASSHGTGLNTEAFFGQGTRLTVV.

The CDR3 sequence: CASSYPGQETYSNQPQHF. CDR3 nucleotide sequence: TGTGCCAGCAGTTACCCCGGACAGGAGACCTATAGCAATCAGCCCCAGCATTTT. J is TRBJ1-5 and V is TRBV6-2 or TRBV6-3; 7 bases line up with TRBD1. The CDR3 runs 18 residues. Per the germline V gene, CDR1 is MNHEY and CDR2 is SVGEGT. V gave up 2 bases and J gave up 0 bases; unmatched junction bases: 10.

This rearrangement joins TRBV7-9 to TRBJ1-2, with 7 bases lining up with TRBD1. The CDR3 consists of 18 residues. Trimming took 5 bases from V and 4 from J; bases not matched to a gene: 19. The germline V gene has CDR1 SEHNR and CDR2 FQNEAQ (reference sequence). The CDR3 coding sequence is TGTGCCAGCAGCCCCATAGAGGGGGCATCGTGGTGGGTCTATGGCTACACCTTC. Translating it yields CASSPIEGASWWVYGYTF.

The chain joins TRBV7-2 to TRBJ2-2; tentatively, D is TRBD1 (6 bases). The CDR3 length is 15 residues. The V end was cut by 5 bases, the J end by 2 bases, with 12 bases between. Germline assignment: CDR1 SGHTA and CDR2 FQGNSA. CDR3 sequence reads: CASSPGHGNTGELFF. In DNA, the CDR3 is TGTGCCAGCAGCCCGGGACACGGTAACACCGGGGAGCTGTTTTTT. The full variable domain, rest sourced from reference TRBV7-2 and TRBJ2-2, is GAGVSQSPSNKVTEKGKDVELRCDPISGHTALYWYRQSLGQGLEFLIYFQGNSAPDKSGLPSDRFSAERTGGSVSTLTIQRTQQEDSAVYLCASSPGHGNTGELFFGEGSRLTVL.

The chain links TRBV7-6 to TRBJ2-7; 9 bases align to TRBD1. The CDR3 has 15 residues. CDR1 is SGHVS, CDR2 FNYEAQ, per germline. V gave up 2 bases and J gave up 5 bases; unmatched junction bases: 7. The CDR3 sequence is CASSLLQGAPDEQYF. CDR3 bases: TGTGCCAGCAGCTTACTACAGGGGGCGCCGGACGAGCAGTACTTC.

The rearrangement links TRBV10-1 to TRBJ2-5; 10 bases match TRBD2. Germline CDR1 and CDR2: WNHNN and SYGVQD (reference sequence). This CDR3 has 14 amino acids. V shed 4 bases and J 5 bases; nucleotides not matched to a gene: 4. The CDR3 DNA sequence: TGCGCCAGCAGTGCTAGCGGGAGCGCCGAGACCCAGTACTTC. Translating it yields CASSASGSAETQYF.

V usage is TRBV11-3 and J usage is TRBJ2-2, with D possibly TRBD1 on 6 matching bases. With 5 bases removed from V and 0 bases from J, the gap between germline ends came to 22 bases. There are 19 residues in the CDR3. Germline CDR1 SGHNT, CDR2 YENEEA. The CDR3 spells CASSARGGAFPANTGELFF. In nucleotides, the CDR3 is TGTGCCAGCAGCGCACGAGGGGGAGCTTTTCCGGCGAACACCGGGGAGCTGTTTTTT.

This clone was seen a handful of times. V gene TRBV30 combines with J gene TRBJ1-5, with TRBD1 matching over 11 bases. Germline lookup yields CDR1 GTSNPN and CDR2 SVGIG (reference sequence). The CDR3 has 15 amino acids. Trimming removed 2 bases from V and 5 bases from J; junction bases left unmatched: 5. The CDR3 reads CAWSFGQGADQPQHF. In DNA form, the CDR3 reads TGTGCCTGGAGTTTCGGACAGGGGGCTGATCAGCCCCAGCATTTT.